This T cell receptor beta chain was captured by sequencing in a study of response to subunit inactivated influenza vaccine. Regarding the study as a whole: Each seasonal influenza vaccination, the authors suggested, recruits few new T cells.

This clonotype was detected only a few times. The antigen remains unidentified. Each CDR3 protein is one row after TCRdb ran MiXCR on the RT-PCR reads. The sample yields hundreds of thousands of distinct CDR3 sequences, less than 20% seen once. The sample was PBMCs from blood, taken about 5 days after vaccination. This clonotype was obtained from a man aged 50 to 59 who received an inactivated influenza vaccine.

The CDR3 spells CSVDSPTGLYNEQFF. DNA of the CDR3: TGCAGCGTTGATTCCCCGACAGGGTTATACAATGAGCAGTTCTTC. The chain couples TRBV29-1 to TRBJ2-1, with TRBD1 matching 7 bases. This CDR3 contains 15 residues. CDR1 and CDR2 (germline): SQVTM, ANQGSEA. With V trimmed by 3 bases and J by 4 bases, 9 bases remained unmatched.